This T cell receptor beta chain was identified during a study of early T cells in non-severe SARS-CoV-2 infection. The CDR3 sequence is 15 residues long. Germline loops: CDR1 LGHNA, CDR2 YSLEER. The V end was cut by 0 bases, the J end by 2 bases, with 10 bases between. Individual cDNA molecules each received unique molecular identifiers attached to them. Each CDR3 protein is one row after TCRdb ran MiXCR on the 5' RACE reads. The table includes 80,000 or so distinct CDR3 sequences, around 10% detected once. The rearrangement links TRBV4-3 to TRBJ1-1; no clear D gene. The clonotype was recovered from an adult who was a healthcare worker with PCR-confirmed SARS-CoV-2 infection or an uninfected control (not recorded which). This material consisted of whole blood, taken at baseline. This chain's CDR3 is CASSQDEGVNTEAFF. Written as DNA, the CDR3 is TGCGCCAGCAGCCAAGACGAAGGAGTTAACACTGAAGCTTTCTTT.